Sequencing of this T cell receptor (beta chain) was carried out in a study of blood T cell repertoires in COVID-19. About the research overall: There were acute and convalescent COVID-19 samples, and they came from the United States, Italy and Spain. Sources were T cells, B-cell-depleted T cells, or PBMCs; the material itself was cDNA or gDNA.

The CDR3 loop spans 14 amino acids. Trimming removed 7 bases from V and 8 bases from J, with 18 bases in between. The germline V gene encodes CDR1 SGHRS and CDR2 YFSETQ. This clone has a single count. Source study methods: From reference gene primer amplification, estimates of nucleated cell counts were derived. The data were produced by immunoSEQ multiplex PCR, yet TCRdb's version contains in-frame clones alone and is incomplete. The D gene and trimming were derived from the DNA, and the V and J assignments and clone size from that table. The data show 13,000 or so clones, roughly 80% seen once. This chain connects TRBV5-1 to TRBJ1-4, with D tentatively TRBD1 (6 bases). The specimen was peripheral blood. This sequence originates from a woman aged 80 or over with acute or convalescent COVID-19. The CDR3: CASSPTGGDEKLFF. CDR3 nucleotides: TGCGCCAGCTCCCCGACAGGTGGGGACGAAAAACTGTTTTTT.